What follows describes a single TCR beta chain. Its antigen is still unknown. The data are from a study of shared clonotypes between healthy human individuals. The germline V gene has CDR1 SGHTA and CDR2 FQGTGA. The V gene lost 3 bases and the J gene lost 0 bases, with 13 bases spanning the gap. CDR3 length equals 16 residues. Study-wide results and caveats: Researchers sampled blood only, noting tissue repertoires likely differ.

The test was conducted at deep level. Replicate PCRs were loaded with roughly 0.3 ug DNA from unsorted PBMC, around 28,000 T cell genomes. Repertoires were generated with immunoSEQ multiplex PCR, while TCRdb's copy carries only in-frame clones and drops some. The data contain around 500,000 clones, about 80% of them singletons. Sequencing input: PBMCs. The source is a woman aged 40-49 years in good health. Some clones in this sample may be carry-over from other donors' samples. The gene calls are TRBV7-3 and TRBJ2-3; D is unresolved. Here the CDR3 DNA reads TGTGCCAGCAGCTTCTCGGCCCCGGGTAGCACAGATACGCAGTATTTT. The encoded protein is CASSFSAPGSTDTQYF. The full variable domain, completed using reference TRBV7-3 and TRBJ2-3, is GAGVSQTPSNKVTEKGKYVELRCDPISGHTALYWYRQSLGQGPEFLIYFQGTGAADDSGLPNDRFFAVRPEGSVSTLKIQRTERGDSAVYLCASSFSAPGSTDTQYFGPGTRLTVL.